This entry concerns a single TCR beta chain. Its matching antigen is unknown. The entry originates in a study of shared clonotypes between healthy human individuals. Study background: There were three CD4 naive, three CD4 memory, two CD8 naive and one CD8 memory plates per donor. Overall study results and limits: Clonotypes that were shared across a few donors made up around 5% of naive CD4 clonotypes. It was expected that sequencing depth would affect clonotype sharing among donors.

The CDR3 contains 12 residues. Per germline, CDR1 MNHEY and CDR2 SMNVEV (reference sequence). V shed 2 bases and J shed 6 bases, with 6 bases lying between them. CD45RO-negative CD8 cells positively selected for CCR7 made up the naive population, which excluded terminally differentiated effector memory CD45RA+ cells. The sorted-subset replicate PCRs were given about 200 ng DNA, which is around 29,000 T cell genomes. The method was immunoSEQ multiplex PCR; TCRdb's version includes in-frame clones alone and lacks a portion of them. The table has approximately 2,200,000 clones, around 93% seen once. This sequence originates from a man aged 18 to 35 in good health. Some clones in this sample may be carry-over from other donors' samples. The rearrangement joins TRBV27 to TRBJ2-3; D ambiguous. The sample was naive CD8+ T cells from PBMCs. CDR3: CASSLVGDTQYF. CDR3 coding DNA: TGTGCCAGCAGTTTAGTAGGGGATACGCAGTATTTT.